This TCR beta chain was sequenced for a study of T cell clonotyping in hematopoietic cell transplantation. Findings and caveats of the study: Broader posttransplant TCR repertoire diversity was predicted by graft donor and pretransplant recipient Inverse Simpson Index values.

Comments on this clone: Its antigen is unidentified.

Germline lookup yields CDR1 MNHEY and CDR2 SVGAGI. J gave up 5 bases and V 0 bases, and 6 bases lay outside the gene matches. CDR3 size: 15 residues. The repertoire was sequenced with immunoSEQ multiplex PCR; TCRdb's copy has only in-frame clones and lacks some. The sample has some 30,000 clones; about 90% are singletons. The chain uses TRBV6-5 and TRBJ1-2; 7 bases agree with TRBD1. The specimen comprised PBMCs, sampled 100 days after allogeneic stem cell transplant. The sequence was collected from a female patient aged 50-65 years who had an allogeneic stem cell transplant from a related donor, so the T cells may come from the graft donor. Some clones in this sample may be carry-over from other donors' samples. CDR3: CASSYSWQGEYGYTF. The CDR3 DNA follows: TGTGCCAGCAGTTACTCGTGGCAGGGGGAATATGGCTACACCTTC.